This T cell receptor beta chain is drawn from a study of T cell responses to AZD1222 COVID-19 vaccine. In the study overall: Researchers grouped second doses given at about 4 or about 12 weeks into one pool. Study observations and caveats: CD4 TCRs covered the whole spike, strongest at regions 160-218 and 743-854. Spike-specific TCR breadth and depth both grew after two AZD1222 doses.

The data were produced by immunoSEQ multiplex PCR, yet TCRdb's version contains in-frame clones alone and is incomplete. The table records over 120,000 clones, 85% to 95% of them present only once. A note on this clone: Antigen unknown.

Germline lookup yields CDR1 SGHVS and CDR2 FQNEAQ. The CDR3 has 17 amino acids. Trimming took 4 bases from V and 5 from J, leaving 22 bases between them. The TCR sequence derives from an adult in good health. This chain links TRBV7-8 with TRBJ2-3, with D possibly TRBD1 on 5 matching bases. Sequenced here: peripheral blood, sampled on day 0 of AZD1222 vaccination. CDR3 coding DNA: TGTGCCAGCAGCTACGAAGGGGAACAGTTGCTTGTAGATACGCAGTATTTT. This translates into CASSYEGEQLLVDTQYF.